This TCR beta chain was identified during a study of identical twins. Study conclusions and caveats: It was out-of-frame TCR alpha sharing in monozygotic twins that models underestimated.

About this clonotype itself: No antigen is known for it.

Germline CDR1 is MGHDK and CDR2 is SYGVNS. V shed 1 base, J shed 5 bases, and the junction held 17 bases outside the gene matches. The CDR3 covers 20 residues. Through template switching, a universal primer site was introduced, and the cDNA contained unique molecular identifiers. TCRdb re-called the 5' RACE reads with MiXCR, one entry per CDR3 protein. Of some 660,000 distinct CDR3 sequences listed, around 8.3% are singletons. The same sample was also studied in work on yellow fever vaccine responses in identical twins.

V gene TRBV25-1 combines with J gene TRBJ2-5; 12 nucleotides align to TRBD2. The TCR comes from a woman younger than 30 in good health. Sequenced sample: PBMCs. Written as DNA, the CDR3 is TGTGCCAGCAGTGAATCGCACAGGGTAACTAGCGGGAGGTTCTGGGAGACCCAGTACTTC. Amino acids: CASSESHRVTSGRFWETQYF. The full variable domain, in which reference TRBV25-1 and TRBJ2-5 provide the parts outside the CDR3, is EADIYQTPRYLVIGTGKKITLECSQTMGHDKMYWYQQDPGMELHLIHYSYGVNSTEKGDLSSESTVSRIRTEHFPLTLESARPSHTSQYLCASSESHRVTSGRFWETQYFGPGTRLLVL.